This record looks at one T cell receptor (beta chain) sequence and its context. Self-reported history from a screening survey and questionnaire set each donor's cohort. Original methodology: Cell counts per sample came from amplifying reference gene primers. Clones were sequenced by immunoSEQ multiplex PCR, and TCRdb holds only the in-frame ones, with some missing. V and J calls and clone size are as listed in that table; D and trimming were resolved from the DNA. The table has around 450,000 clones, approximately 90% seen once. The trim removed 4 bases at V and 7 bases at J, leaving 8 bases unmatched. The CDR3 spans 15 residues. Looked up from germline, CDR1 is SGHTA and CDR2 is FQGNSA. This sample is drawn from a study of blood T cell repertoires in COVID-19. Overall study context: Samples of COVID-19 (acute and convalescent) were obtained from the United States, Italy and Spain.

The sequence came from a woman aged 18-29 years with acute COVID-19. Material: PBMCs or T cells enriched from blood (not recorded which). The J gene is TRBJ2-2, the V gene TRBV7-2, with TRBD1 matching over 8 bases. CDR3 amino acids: CASSWGDRSGGELFF. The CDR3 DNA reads TGTGCCAGCAGCTGGGGGGACAGGAGCGGCGGGGAGCTGTTTTTT.